This T cell receptor beta chain came from a study of blood T cell repertoires in COVID-19. Overall study: Collection of acute and convalescent COVID-19 samples took place in the United States, Italy and Spain.

The CDR3 spans 20 residues. Germline CDR1 and CDR2: SGHRS and YFSETQ. V was clipped by 0 bases and J by 0 bases; unmatched bases: 12. Methods used by the authors: Estimates of nucleated cell counts were drawn from the amplification of reference gene primers. Assay: immunoSEQ multiplex PCR; the TCRdb copy retains only in-frame clones and omits some. V, J and clone size are those of that table, while D and trimming were read from the DNA. The sample lists a few hundred thousand clones; about 79% were seen once. The chain joins TRBV5-1 to TRBJ2-1; 10 positions agree with TRBD2. This receptor was taken from a human donor in a cohort sampled during active COVID-19. What was sequenced was peripheral blood. The CDR3 protein is CASSLDGTSAFLRSYNEQFF. The CDR3 region has the DNA TGCGCCAGCAGCTTGGATGGGACTAGCGCCTTCCTCCGCTCCTACAATGAGCAGTTCTTC.